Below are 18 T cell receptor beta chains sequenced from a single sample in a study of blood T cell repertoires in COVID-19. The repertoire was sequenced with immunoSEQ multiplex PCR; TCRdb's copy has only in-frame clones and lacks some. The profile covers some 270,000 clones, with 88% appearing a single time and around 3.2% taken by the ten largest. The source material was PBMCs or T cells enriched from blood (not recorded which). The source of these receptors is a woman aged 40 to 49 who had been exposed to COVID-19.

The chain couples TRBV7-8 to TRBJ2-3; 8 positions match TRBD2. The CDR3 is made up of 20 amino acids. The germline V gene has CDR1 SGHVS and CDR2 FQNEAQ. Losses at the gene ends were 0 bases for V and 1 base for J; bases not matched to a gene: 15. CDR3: CASSLATLLARREGTDTQYF. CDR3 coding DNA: TGTGCCAGCAGCTTAGCCACTTTGCTAGCCCGGCGGGAGGGCACAGATACGCAGTATTTT.

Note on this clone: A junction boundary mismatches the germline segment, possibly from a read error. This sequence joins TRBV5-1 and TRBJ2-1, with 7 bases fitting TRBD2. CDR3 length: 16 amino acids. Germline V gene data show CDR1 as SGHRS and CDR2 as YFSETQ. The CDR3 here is CASSPGAGTVYNEQFF. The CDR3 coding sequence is TGTGCCAGCAGCCCCGGAGCGGGAACCGTCTACAATGAGCAGTTCTTC.

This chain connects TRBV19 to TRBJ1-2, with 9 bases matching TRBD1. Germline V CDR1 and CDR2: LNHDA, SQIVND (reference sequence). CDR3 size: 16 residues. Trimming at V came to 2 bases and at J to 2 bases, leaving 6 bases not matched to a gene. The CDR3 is CASSISPTGGNYGYTF. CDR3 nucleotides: TGTGCCAGTAGTATATCTCCGACAGGGGGGAACTATGGCTACACCTTC.

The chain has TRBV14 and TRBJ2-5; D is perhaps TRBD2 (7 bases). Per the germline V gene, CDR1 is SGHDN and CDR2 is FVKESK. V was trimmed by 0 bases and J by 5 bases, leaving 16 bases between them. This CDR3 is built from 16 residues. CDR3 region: CASSQDWGGRRETQYF. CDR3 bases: TGTGCCAGCAGCCAAGATTGGGGGGGCCGTCGGGAGACCCAGTACTTC.

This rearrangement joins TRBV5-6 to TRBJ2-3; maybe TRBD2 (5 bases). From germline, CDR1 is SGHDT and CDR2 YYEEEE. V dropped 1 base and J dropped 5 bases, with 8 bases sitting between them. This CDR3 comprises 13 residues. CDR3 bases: TGTGCCAGCAGCTTGTCCCGGGGAGATACGCAGTATTTT. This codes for CASSLSRGDTQYF.

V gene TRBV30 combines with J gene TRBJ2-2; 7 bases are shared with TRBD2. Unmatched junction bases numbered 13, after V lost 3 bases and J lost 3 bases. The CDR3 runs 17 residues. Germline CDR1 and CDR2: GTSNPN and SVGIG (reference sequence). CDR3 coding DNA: TGTGCCTGGAGCCCCTATTTGGGGGGGGGTTACACCGGGGAGCTGTTTTTT. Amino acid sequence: CAWSPYLGGGYTGELFF.

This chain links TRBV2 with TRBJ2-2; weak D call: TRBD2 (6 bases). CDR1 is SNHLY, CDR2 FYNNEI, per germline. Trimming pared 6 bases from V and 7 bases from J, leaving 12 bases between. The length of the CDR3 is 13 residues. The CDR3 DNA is TGTGCCAGCAGAAAGGAGGGTGGCGGGGAGCTGTTTTTT. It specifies CASRKEGGGELFF. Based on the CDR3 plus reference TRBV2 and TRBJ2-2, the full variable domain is EPEVTQTPSHQVTQMGQEVILRCVPISNHLYFYWYRQILGQKVEFLVSFYNNEISEKSEIFDDQFSVERPDGSNFTLKIRSTKLEDSAMYFCASRKEGGGELFFGEGSRLTVL.

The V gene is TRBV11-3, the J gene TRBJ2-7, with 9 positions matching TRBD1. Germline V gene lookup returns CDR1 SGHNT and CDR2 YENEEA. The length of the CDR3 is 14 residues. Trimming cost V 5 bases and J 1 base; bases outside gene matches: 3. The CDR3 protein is CASSPGTGSYEQYF. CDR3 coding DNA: TGTGCCAGCAGCCCCGGGACAGGGTCCTACGAGCAGTACTTC.

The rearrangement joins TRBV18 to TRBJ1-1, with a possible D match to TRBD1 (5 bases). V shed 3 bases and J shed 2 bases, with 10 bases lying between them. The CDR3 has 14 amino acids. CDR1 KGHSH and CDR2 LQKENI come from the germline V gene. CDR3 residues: CASSPSQGNTEAFF. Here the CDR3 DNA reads TGTGCCAGCTCACCGTCCCAGGGCAACACTGAAGCTTTCTTT.

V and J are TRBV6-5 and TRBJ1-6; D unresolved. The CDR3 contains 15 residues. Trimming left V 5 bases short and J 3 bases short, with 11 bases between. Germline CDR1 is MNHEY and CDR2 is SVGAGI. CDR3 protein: CASSKKHLYNSPLHF. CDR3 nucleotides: TGTGCCAGCAGTAAAAAACACCTCTATAATTCACCCCTCCACTTT.

The CDR3 DNA reads as TGTGCCAGCACTACAGGCTATCAGCCCCAGCATTTT. It codes for CASTTGYQPQHF. The gene calls are TRBV2 and TRBJ1-5; possibly TRBD1 for D (5 bases). Germline V gene data show CDR1 as SNHLY and CDR2 as FYNNEI. V lost 7 bases and J lost 5, with 9 bases in between. The CDR3 totals 12 residues.

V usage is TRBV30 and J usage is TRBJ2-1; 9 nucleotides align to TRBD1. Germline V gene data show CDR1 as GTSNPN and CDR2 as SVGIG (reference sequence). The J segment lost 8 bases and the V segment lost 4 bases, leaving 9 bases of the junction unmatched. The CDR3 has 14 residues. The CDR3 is CAWTTGTGRYEQFF. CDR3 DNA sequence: TGTGCCTGGACCACAGGGACAGGGCGCTATGAGCAGTTCTTC.

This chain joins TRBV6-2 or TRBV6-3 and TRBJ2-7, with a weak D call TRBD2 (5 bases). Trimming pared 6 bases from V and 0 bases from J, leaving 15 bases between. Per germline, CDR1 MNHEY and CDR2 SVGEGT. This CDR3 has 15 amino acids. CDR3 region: CASSPRTHSSYEQYV. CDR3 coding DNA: TGTGCCAGCAGCCCCCGGACTCACAGCTCCTACGAGCAGTACGTC.

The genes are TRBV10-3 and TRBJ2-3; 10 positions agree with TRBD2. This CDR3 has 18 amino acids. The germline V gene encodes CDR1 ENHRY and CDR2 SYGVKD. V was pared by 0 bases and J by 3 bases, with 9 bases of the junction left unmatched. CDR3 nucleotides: TGTGCCATCAGTGAGTCACCCCTAGCGGGAGACAGAACAGATACGCAGTATTTT. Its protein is CAISESPLAGDRTDTQYF.

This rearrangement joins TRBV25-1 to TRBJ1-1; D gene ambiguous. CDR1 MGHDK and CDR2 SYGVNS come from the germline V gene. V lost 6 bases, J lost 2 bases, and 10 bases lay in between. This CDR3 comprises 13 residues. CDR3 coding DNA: TGTGCCAGCAGGGACTATACCAACACTGAAGCTTTCTTT. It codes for CASRDYTNTEAFF.

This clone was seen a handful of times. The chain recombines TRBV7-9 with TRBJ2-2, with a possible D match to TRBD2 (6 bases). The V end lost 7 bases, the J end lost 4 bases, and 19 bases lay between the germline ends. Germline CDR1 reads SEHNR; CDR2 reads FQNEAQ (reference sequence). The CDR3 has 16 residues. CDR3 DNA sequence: TGTGCCAGCACTATAACGGCCGGGGGAGGCACCGGGGAGCTGTTTTTT. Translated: CASTITAGGGTGELFF.

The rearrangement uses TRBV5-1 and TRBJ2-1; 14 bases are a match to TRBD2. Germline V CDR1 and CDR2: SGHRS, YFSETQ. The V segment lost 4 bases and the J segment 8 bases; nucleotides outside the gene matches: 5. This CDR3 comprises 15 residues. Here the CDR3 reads CASSRGTSGGHEQFF. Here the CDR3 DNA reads TGCGCCAGCAGCCGCGGGACTAGCGGGGGCCATGAGCAGTTCTTC.

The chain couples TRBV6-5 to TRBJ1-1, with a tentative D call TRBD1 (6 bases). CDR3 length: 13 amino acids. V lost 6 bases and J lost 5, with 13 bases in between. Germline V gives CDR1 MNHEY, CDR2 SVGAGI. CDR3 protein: CASRVYRETEAFF. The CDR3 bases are TGTGCCAGCAGGGTATACAGGGAAACTGAAGCTTTCTTT.